Described below is a single TCR beta chain sequence and its context. The CDR3 has 15 amino acids. CDR1 is ENHRY, CDR2 SYGVKD, per germline. The source of the sample is a study of monozygotic twins with inflammatory bowel disease. Template switching added UMIs carrying a 6-nucleotide sample barcode. Using the 5' RACE reads, TCRdb records one entry per CDR3 protein without DNA. The sample includes some 190,000 distinct CDR3 sequences. V usage is TRBV10-3 and J usage is TRBJ2-1; there is no DNA to check the TCRdb D call of TRBD1. What was sequenced was blood. This TCR came from a human donor with ulcerative colitis or Crohn's disease, or a healthy co-twin of an affected twin (not recorded which). CDR3: CAISPVGAFYNEQFF.